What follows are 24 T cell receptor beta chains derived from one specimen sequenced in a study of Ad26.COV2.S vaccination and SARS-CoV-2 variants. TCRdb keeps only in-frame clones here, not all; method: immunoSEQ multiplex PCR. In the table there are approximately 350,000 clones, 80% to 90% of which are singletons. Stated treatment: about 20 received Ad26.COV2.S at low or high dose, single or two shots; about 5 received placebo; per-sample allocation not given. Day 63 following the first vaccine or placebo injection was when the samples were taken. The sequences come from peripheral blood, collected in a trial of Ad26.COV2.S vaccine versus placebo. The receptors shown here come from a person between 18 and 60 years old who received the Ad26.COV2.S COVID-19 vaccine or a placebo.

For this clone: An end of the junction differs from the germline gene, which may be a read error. CDR3 sequence reads: CGQFSGNTIYF. The CDR3 bases are TGTGGACAATTCTCTGGAAACACCATATATTTT. J is TRBJ1-3 and V is TRBV20-1, with a tentative D call TRBD1 (5 bases). Germline V lookup: CDR1 DFQATT, CDR2 SNEGSKA (reference sequence). The CDR3 sequence is 11 residues long.

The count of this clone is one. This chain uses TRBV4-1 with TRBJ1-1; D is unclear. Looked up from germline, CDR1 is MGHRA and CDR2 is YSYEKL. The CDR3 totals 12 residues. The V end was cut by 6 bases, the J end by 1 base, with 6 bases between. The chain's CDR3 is CASRAGNTEAFF. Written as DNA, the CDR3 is TGCGCCAGCAGGGCCGGGAACACTGAAGCTTTCTTT.

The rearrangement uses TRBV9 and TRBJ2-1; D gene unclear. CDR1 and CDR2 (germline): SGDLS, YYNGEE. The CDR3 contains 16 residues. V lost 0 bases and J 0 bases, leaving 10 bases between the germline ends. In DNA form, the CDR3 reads TGTGCCAGCAGCGTAGGTCAGCGAGGCTCCTACAATGAGCAGTTCTTC. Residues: CASSVGQRGSYNEQFF.

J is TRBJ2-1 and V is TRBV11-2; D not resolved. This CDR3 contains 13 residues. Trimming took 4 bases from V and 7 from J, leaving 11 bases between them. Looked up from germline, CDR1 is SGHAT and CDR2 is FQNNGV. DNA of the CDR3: TGTGCCAGCAGCTCTATCGGATGGAATGAGCAGTTCTTC. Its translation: CASSSIGWNEQFF.

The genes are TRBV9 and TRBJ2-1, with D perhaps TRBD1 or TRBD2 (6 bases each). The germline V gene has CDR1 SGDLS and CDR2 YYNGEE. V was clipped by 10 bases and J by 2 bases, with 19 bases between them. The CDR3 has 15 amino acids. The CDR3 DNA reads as TGTGCCTCGAATCTCGGGGGCCGTACCTACAATGAGCAGTTCTTC. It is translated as CASNLGGRTYNEQFF.

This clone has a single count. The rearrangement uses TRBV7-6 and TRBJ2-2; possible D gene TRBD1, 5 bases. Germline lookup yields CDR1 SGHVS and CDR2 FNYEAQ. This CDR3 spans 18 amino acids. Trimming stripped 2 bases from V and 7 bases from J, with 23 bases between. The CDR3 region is CASSLSLYDRGTGGELFF. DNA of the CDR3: TGTGCCAGCAGCTTATCTCTGTATGACAGAGGCACGGGCGGGGAGCTGTTTTTT.

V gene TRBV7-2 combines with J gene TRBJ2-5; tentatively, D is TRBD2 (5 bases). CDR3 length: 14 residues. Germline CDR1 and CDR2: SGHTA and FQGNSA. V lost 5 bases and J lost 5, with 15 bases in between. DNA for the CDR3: TGTGCCAGCAGCCCTCACGGACTCGGGGAGACCCAGTACTTC. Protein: CASSPHGLGETQYF.

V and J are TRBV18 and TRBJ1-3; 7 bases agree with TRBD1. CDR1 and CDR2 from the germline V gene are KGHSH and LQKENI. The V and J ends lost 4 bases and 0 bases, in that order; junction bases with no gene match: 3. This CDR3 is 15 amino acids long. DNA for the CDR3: TGTGCCAGCTCACTAGACAGGGCCTCTGGAAACACCATATATTTT. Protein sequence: CASSLDRASGNTIYF. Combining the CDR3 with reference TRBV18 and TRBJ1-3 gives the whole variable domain NAGVMQNPRHLVRRRGQEARLRCSPMKGHSHVYWYRQLPEEGLKFMVYLQKENIIDESGMPKERFSAEFPKEGPSILRIQQVVRGDSAAYFCASSLDRASGNTIYFGEGSWLTVV.

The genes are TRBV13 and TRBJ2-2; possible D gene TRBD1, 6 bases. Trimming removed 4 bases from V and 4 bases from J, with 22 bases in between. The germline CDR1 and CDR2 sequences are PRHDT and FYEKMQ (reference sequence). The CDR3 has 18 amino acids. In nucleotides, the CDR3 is TGTGCCAGCAGCTACGCAAAAACAGGGAATCAGGGCACCGGGGAGCTGTTTTTT. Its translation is CASSYAKTGNQGTGELFF.

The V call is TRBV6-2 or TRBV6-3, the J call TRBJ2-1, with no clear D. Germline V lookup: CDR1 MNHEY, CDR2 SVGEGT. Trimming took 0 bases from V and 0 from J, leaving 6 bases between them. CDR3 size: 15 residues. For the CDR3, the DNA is TGTGCCAGCAGTTACTCTTCGAGCTCCTACAATGAGCAGTTCTTC. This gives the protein CASSYSSSSYNEQFF.

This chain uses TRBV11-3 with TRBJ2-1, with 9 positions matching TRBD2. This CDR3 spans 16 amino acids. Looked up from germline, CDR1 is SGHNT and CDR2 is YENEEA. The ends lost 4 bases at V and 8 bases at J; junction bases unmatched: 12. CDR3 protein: CASSSGLAGAEDEQFF. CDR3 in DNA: TGTGCCAGCAGCTCCGGCTTAGCGGGGGCTGAAGATGAGCAGTTCTTC.

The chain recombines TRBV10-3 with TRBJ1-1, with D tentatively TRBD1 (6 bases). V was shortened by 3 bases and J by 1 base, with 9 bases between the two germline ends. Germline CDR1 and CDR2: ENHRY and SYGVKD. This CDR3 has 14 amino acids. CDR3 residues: CAISDLQGNTEAFF. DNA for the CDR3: TGTGCCATCAGTGACCTACAGGGGAACACTGAAGCTTTCTTT.

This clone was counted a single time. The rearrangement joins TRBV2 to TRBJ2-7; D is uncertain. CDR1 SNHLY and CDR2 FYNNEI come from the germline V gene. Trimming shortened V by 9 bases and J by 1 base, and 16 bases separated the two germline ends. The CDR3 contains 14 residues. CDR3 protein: CASRASPASYEQYF. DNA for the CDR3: TGTGCCAGTCGGGCGAGTCCAGCTTCCTACGAGCAGTACTTC.

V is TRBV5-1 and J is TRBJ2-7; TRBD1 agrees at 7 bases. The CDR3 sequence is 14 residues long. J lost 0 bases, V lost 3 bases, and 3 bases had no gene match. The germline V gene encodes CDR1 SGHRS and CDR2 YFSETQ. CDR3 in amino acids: CASSSGTVSYEQYF. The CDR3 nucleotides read TGCGCCAGCAGCTCCGGGACAGTCTCCTACGAGCAGTACTTC.

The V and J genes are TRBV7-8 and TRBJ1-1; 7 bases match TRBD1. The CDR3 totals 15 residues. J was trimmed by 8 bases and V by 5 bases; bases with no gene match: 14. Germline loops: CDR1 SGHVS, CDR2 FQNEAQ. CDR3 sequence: CASSTSDRVVGEAFF. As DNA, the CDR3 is TGTGCCAGCAGCACGAGCGACAGGGTGGTAGGAGAAGCTTTCTTT.

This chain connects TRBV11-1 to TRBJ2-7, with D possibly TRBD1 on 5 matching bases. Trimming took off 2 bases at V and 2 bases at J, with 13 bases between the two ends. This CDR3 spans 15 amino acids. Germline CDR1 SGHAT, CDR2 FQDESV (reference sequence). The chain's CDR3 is CASSLNRQGAYEQYF. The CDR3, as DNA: TGTGCCAGCAGCTTAAACAGGCAAGGGGCCTACGAGCAGTACTTC.

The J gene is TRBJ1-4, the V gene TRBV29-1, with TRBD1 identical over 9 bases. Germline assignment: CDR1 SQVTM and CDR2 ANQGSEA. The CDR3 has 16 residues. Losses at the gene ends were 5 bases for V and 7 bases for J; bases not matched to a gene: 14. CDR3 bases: TGCAGCGTTTCGACAGGGGGGCTCAGGGTCGGTGAAAAACTGTTTTTT. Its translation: CSVSTGGLRVGEKLFF.

CDR3 nucleotides: TGTGCCATCAGTGAGGAGGGACGGATGGCTAACTATGGCTACACCTTC. Translation: CAISEEGRMANYGYTF. V and J are TRBV10-3 and TRBJ1-2; possibly TRBD1 for D (5 bases). CDR3 length: 16 residues. V was clipped by 2 bases and J by 0 bases, with 13 bases between them. Germline V CDR1 and CDR2: ENHRY, SYGVKD.

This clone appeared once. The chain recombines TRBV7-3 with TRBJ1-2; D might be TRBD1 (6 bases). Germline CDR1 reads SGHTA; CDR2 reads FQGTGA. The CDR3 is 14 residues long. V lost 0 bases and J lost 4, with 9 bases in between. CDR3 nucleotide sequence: TGTGCCAGCAGCTTAACAGGAGGGGGCTATGGCTACACCTTC. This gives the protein CASSLTGGGYGYTF.

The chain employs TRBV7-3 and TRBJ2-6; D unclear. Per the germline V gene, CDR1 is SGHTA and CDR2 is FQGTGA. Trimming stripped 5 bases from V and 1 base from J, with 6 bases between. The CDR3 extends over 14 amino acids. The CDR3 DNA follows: TGTGCCAGCAGCCGCACTTCTGGGGCCAACGTCCTGACTTTC. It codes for CASSRTSGANVLTF.

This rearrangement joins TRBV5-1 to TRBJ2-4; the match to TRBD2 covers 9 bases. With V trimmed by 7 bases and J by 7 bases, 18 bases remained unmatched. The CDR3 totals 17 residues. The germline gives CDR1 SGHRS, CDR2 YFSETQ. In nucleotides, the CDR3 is TGCGCCAGCTCCCCCCTGGGCGGGGGGGCCCAGCTGAACATTCAGTACTTC. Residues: CASSPLGGGAQLNIQYF.

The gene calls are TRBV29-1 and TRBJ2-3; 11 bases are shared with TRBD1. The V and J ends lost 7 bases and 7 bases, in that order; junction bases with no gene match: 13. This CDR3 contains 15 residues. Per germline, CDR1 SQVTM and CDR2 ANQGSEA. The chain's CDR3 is CSAEGTGGPTHTQYF. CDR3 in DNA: TGCAGCGCAGAAGGGACAGGGGGACCTACACATACGCAGTATTTT.

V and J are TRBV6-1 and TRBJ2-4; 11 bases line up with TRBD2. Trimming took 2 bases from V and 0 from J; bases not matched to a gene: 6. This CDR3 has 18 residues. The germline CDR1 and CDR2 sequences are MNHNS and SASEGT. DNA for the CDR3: TGTGCCAGCAGTGAACTAGCGGGGGGCTCGCTAGCCAAAAACATTCAGTACTTC. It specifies CASSELAGGSLAKNIQYF.

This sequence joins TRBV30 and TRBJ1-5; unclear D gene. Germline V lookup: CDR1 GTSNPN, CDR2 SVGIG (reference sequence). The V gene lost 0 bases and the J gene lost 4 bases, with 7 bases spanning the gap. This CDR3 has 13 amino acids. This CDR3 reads CAWSVQRNQPQHF. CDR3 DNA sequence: TGTGCCTGGAGTGTTCAGCGAAATCAGCCCCAGCATTTT.